These 10 T cell receptor beta chains share one sample of origin, sequenced in a study of blood T cell repertoires in COVID-19. Here immunoSEQ multiplex PCR was the method, and the copy in TCRdb shows in-frame clones only, minus some. The sample consists of around 300,000 clones, roughly 90% of them appearing once. Sequenced sample: peripheral blood. The receptors derive from a man between 18 and 29 years old with active or convalescent COVID-19.

For the CDR3, the DNA is TGTGCCAGCAGCTTGGCCCGGGGGGCCGCCGGGGAGCTGTTTTTT. It is translated as CASSLARGAAGELFF. This chain links TRBV5-4 with TRBJ2-2; TRBD2 might be the D (7 bases). In germline, CDR1 is SGHNT, CDR2 YYREEE (reference sequence). The CDR3 loop spans 15 amino acids. Between the trimmed V and J ends, which lost 0 bases and 6 bases, there was a span of 12 bases. The full variable domain, in which reference TRBV5-4 and TRBJ2-2 provide the parts outside the CDR3, is ETGVTQSPTHLIKTRGQQVTLRCSSQSGHNTVSWYQQALGQGPQFIFQYYREEENGRGNFPPRFSGLQFPNYSSELNVNALELDDSALYLCASSLARGAAGELFFGEGSRLTVL.

The rearrangement links TRBV6-5 to TRBJ2-1; 10 bases are a match to TRBD2. With 7 bases clipped from V and 4 bases from J, the junction kept 7 bases outside the gene matches. Per the germline V gene, CDR1 is MNHEY and CDR2 is SVGAGI. CDR3 length equals 15 residues. The CDR3 DNA is TGTGCCAGCACCCAAAGCGGGAGGGCTTACAATGAGCAGTTCTTC. Protein product: CASTQSGRAYNEQFF.

The chain combines TRBV27 with TRBJ1-5; D might be TRBD1 (6 bases). The CDR3 consists of 17 residues. V was shortened by 0 bases and J by 0 bases, with 12 bases between the two germline ends. CDR1 is MNHEY, CDR2 SMNVEV, per germline (reference sequence). The DNA of the CDR3 is TGTGCCAGCAGTTTATCCGTTCGGACAGTTAGCAATCAGCCCCAGCATTTT. It is translated as CASSLSVRTVSNQPQHF.

The table lists this clone with a few counts. V usage is TRBV10-2 and J usage is TRBJ1-2, with D unclear. The CDR3 runs 13 residues. Between the trimmed V and J ends, which lost 0 bases and 8 bases, there was a span of 10 bases. Germline CDR1 and CDR2: WSHSY and SAAADI. The CDR3 protein is CASSESWPVGYTF. The CDR3 DNA sequence: TGCGCCAGCAGTGAGTCGTGGCCAGTCGGCTACACCTTC.

The CDR3 here is CASSYGSGTDTQYF. In nucleotides, the CDR3 is TGTGCCAGCAGTTACGGTTCGGGCACAGATACGCAGTATTTT. V gene TRBV6-5 combines with J gene TRBJ2-3; D remains ambiguous. CDR1 is MNHEY, CDR2 SVGAGI, per germline. V lost 2 bases, J lost 1 base, and 7 bases lay in between. The CDR3 consists of 14 residues.

V usage is TRBV6-5 and J usage is TRBJ2-7; TRBD1 matches 9 bases. Germline V gives CDR1 MNHEY, CDR2 SVGAGI. The CDR3 has 14 residues. With 6 bases clipped from V and 3 bases from J, the junction kept 6 bases outside the gene matches. Written as DNA, the CDR3 is TGTGCCAGCAGACCGGGACAGGGATACTACGAGCAGTACTTC. This sequence encodes CASRPGQGYYEQYF.

The chain employs TRBV27 and TRBJ1-1; D not certain. The CDR3 runs to 12 residues. Germline V CDR1 and CDR2: MNHEY, SMNVEV (reference sequence). V lost 6 bases to trimming and J lost 4 bases, with 9 bases between them. The CDR3 nucleotides are TGTGCCAGCAGCCACGGCGGCACTGAAGCTTTCTTT. Translated: CASSHGGTEAFF.

This chain links TRBV7-2 with TRBJ2-7; weak D call: TRBD1 (5 bases). The length of the CDR3 is 14 residues. Trimming removed 5 bases from V and 6 bases from J, with 17 bases in between. Germline lookup yields CDR1 SGHTA and CDR2 FQGNSA. This chain's CDR3 is CASSLGPGPVEQYF. The CDR3, as DNA: TGTGCCAGCAGCCTGGGCCCAGGGCCGGTCGAGCAGTACTTC.

This rearrangement joins TRBV28 to TRBJ1-5; D gene ambiguous. V lost 3 bases to trimming and J lost 0 bases, with 12 bases between them. The CDR3 length is 16 residues. Germline V lookup: CDR1 MDHEN, CDR2 SYDVKM. In DNA form, the CDR3 reads TGTGCCAGCAGTTTTTATGGCAGTTATAGCAATCAGCCCCAGCATTTT. The encoded protein is CASSFYGSYSNQPQHF.

The rearrangement joins TRBV27 to TRBJ1-2, with 7 bases identical to TRBD1. Trimming took 8 bases from V and 0 from J; bases not matched to a gene: 9. Germline CDR1 MNHEY, CDR2 SMNVEV (reference sequence). The CDR3 totals 15 residues. The CDR3 DNA follows: TGTGCCAGCCGATCCGACAGGGCCCCTAACTATGGCTACACCTTC. It translates to CASRSDRAPNYGYTF.